These T cell receptor beta chains were read from a single sample in a study of OX40 agonist ivuxolimab in advanced cancers. Method: immunoSEQ multiplex PCR; TCRdb's copy keeps in-frame clones and lacks some. Of over 45,000 clones in the sample, about 83% are singletons; the top ten hold roughly 1.1%. Sequenced material: CD4+ or CD8+ T cells sorted from blood, taken in a trial of the OX40 agonist ivuxolimab. These TCRs come from an adult with an advanced solid tumor such as melanoma, head and neck, liver or kidney cancer. The CDR3 runs from the conserved cysteine through the conserved F or W. A D gene is named only where the DNA matches it firmly. Size is stated for part of the rows, as once, few or many counts, or as a class when the clone is expanded.

clone size	J gene	D gene	V gene	CDR3 DNA	CDR3 protein
-	TRBJ2-7	-	TRBV4-3	TGCGCCAGCAGCCAAGATCTGGGCAGCTACGAGCAGTACTTC	CASSQDLGSYEQYF
-	TRBJ1-2	-	TRBV7-2	TGTGCCAGCAGCTCGACAAGGGCGGGAGGCTACACCTTC	CASSSTRAGGYTF
-	TRBJ2-7	-	TRBV15	TGTGCCACCAGCATTCGGAGAGGGGGCTACGAGCAGTACTTC	CATSIRRGGYEQYF
-	TRBJ2-4	-	TRBV6-1	TGTGCCAGCAAGGAGGGGCCGACGGCCAAAAACATTCAGTACTTC	CASKEGPTAKNIQYF
-	TRBJ1-2	-	TRBV6-5	TGTGCCAGCAGCCCGGGAGGATATGGCTACACCTTC	CASSPGGYGYTF
medium-sized	TRBJ1-2	-	TRBV7-9	TGTGCCAGCAGCTTAGATGGCAGGTCCTATGGCTACACCTTC	CASSLDGRSYGYTF
-	TRBJ2-1	TRBD2	TRBV9	TGTGCCAGCAGCGCCTTACTAGCGGGGGGGCATTACAATGAGCAGTTCTTC	CASSALLAGGHYNEQFF
-	TRBJ2-5	-	TRBV5-1	TGCGCCAGCAGCTTGAACAGCGAGACCCAGTACTTC	CASSLNSETQYF
-	TRBJ1-1	-	TRBV6-6	TGTGCCAGCAACAGACAGTACATGAACACTGAAGCTTTCTTT	CASNRQYMNTEAFF
-	TRBJ2-4	TRBD1	TRBV5-5	TGTGCCAGCAGCTTGGAGGGACAGGGGACCCTAAACATTCAGTACTTC	CASSLEGQGTLNIQYF
-	TRBJ2-5	TRBD1	TRBV2	TGTGCCAGCAGTAGGGACAGGCAAGAGACCCAGTACTTC	CASSRDRQETQYF
-	TRBJ2-7	-	TRBV18	TGTGCCAGCTCACCTAACAGGGCGTCCTACGAGCAGTACTTC	CASSPNRASYEQYF
-	TRBJ2-1	TRBD2	TRBV19	TGTGCCAGTAGTCCCGGGGGGTTCTACAATGAGCAGTTCTTC	CASSPGGFYNEQFF
-	TRBJ1-2	-	TRBV30	TGTGCCTGGAGTCAGGGCCCTCTTTATGGCTACACCTTC	CAWSQGPLYGYTF
-	TRBJ2-5	TRBD2	TRBV4-1	TGCGCCAGCAGCCAAGATCTATCACTAGCGGGGAGACAAGAGACCCAGTACTTC	CASSQDLSLAGRQETQYF
-	TRBJ1-5	-	TRBV21-1	TGTGCCACTCGGGGGGACAGAATCAATCAGCCCCAGCATTTT	CATRGDRINQPQHF
-	TRBJ2-7	-	TRBV6-4	TGTGCCAGCAGTTTTCGGGGGGAGCAGTACTTC	CASSFRGEQYF
-	TRBJ2-3	TRBD1	TRBV2	TGTGCCAGCAGGGGACAGGGCCTAGGCACAGATACGCAGTATTTT	CASRGQGLGTDTQYF
-	TRBJ1-2	-	TRBV6-6	TGTGCCAGCAGTAGGGCGGCCTCTAACTATGGCTACACCTTC	CASSRAASNYGYTF
-	TRBJ2-3	TRBD2	TRBV18	TGTGCCAGCTCACTACCTAGCGGGGGGGCGCAGTATTTT	CASSLPSGGAQYF
once	TRBJ1-4	-	TRBV11-2	TGTGCCAGCAGCTGGGGGGATGAATCTAATGAAAAACTGTTTTTT	CASSWGDESNEKLFF
-	TRBJ2-3	-	TRBV27	TGTGCCAGCAGTCCCTATACTAGAGATACGCAGTATTTT	CASSPYTRDTQYF
-	TRBJ2-2	-	TRBV7-3	TGTGCCAGCAGCTATACCGGGGAGCTGTTTTTT	CASSYTGELFF
-	TRBJ1-2	-	TRBV18	TGTGCCAGCTCACCTCTTCAAGGGAATAACTATGGCTACACCTTC	CASSPLQGNNYGYTF
-	TRBJ2-1	-	TRBV12-1	TGTGCCAGCAGCGGCTCAGGGGAACATGAGCAGTTCTTC	CASSGSGEHEQFF
-	TRBJ2-5	-	TRBV6-5	TGTGCCAGCAGTTACTCGCGTCGGGAGACCCAGTACTTC	CASSYSRRETQYF
-	TRBJ1-6	-	TRBV11-2	TGTGCCAGCAGCAAAGAGGGAGCCGGGAATTCACCCCTCCACTTT	CASSKEGAGNSPLHF
once	TRBJ1-1	-	TRBV5-5	TGTGCCAGCAGTCCAAGGGGGACCCTGAACACTGAAGCTTTCTTT	CASSPRGTLNTEAFF
-	TRBJ1-5	-	TRBV5-6	TGTGCCAGCAGCGGGCCGGGGGGGAGAGGGAATCAGCCCCAGCATTTT	CASSGPGGRGNQPQHF
-	TRBJ1-6	-	TRBV19	TGTGCCAGTAGCTCCCGATCCTCCTATAATTCACCCCTCCACTTT	CASSSRSSYNSPLHF
-	TRBJ1-3	TRBD1	TRBV18	TGTGCCAGCTCACAGCCGGGACAGGAATCTGGAAACACCATATATTTT	CASSQPGQESGNTIYF
few	TRBJ1-5	-	TRBV6-5	TGTGCCAGCACTTGGCAGGGAAGCAATCAGCCCCAGCATTTT	CASTWQGSNQPQHF
-	TRBJ2-2	-	TRBV6-1	TGTGCCAGCAGCGCCGTAGCGGCCGCCGGGGAGCTGTTTTTT	CASSAVAAAGELFF
-	TRBJ1-1	-	TRBV7-6	TGTGCCAGCAGCTTAGACCTGCGTTACATGAACACTGAAGCTTTCTTT	CASSLDLRYMNTEAFF